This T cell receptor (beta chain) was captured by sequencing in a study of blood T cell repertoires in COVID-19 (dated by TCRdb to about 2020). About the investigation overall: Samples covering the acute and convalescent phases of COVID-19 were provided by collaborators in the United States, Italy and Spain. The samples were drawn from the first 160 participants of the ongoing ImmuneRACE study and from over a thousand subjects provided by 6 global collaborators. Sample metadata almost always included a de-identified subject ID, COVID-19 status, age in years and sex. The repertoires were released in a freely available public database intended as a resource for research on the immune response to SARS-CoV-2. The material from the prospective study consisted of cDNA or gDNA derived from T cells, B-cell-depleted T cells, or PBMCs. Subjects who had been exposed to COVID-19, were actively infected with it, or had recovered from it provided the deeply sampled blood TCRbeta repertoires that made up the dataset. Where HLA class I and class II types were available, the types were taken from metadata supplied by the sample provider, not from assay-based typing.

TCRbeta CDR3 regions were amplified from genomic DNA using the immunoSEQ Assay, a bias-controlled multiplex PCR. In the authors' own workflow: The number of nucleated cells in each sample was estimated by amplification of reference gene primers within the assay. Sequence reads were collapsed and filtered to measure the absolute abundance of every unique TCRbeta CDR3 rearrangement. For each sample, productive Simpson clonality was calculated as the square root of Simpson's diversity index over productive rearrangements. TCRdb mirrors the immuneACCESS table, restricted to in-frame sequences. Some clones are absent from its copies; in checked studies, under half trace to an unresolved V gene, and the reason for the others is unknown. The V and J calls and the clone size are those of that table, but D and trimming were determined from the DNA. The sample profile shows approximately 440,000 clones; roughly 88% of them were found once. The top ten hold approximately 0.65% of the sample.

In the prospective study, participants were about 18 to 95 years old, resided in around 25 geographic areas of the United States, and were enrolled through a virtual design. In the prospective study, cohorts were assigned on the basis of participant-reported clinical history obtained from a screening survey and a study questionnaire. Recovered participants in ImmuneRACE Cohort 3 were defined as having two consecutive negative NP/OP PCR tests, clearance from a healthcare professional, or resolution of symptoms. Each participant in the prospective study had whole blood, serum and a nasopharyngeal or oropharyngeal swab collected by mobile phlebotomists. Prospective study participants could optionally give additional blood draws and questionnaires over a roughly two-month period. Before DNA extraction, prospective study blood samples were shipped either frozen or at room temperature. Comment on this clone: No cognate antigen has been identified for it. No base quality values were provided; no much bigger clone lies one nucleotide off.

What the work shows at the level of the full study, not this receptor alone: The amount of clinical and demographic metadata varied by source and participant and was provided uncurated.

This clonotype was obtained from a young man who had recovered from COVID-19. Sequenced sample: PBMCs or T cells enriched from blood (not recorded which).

The sequenced DNA is TGTGCCAGCAGCCCGCAGAACAGGGGAGATGACGCTTTCTTT. Translated, it reads CASSPQNRGDDAFF. Here the chain combines TRBV3-1 (or the pseudogene TRBV3-2) and TRBJ1-1, and TRBD1 aligns with 7 junction nucleotides. The germline V gene (reference sequence) sets CDR1 to LGHDT and CDR2 to YNNKEL. Trimming removed 4 bases from V and 11 bases from J; the gene matches leave 13 bases unexplained. The CDR3, cysteine through phenylalanine, is 14 amino acids long. Solely the CDR3 DNA is kept, with 42 bases framed from the first base.